The TCR beta chain described here comes from a study of T cell changes during pregnancy in multiple sclerosis. This clone has just one count. TCRdb keeps only in-frame clones here, not all; method: immunoSEQ multiplex PCR. The sample carries about 36,000 clones, around 89% recorded once. Sequenced here: CD4+ T cells from peripheral blood mononuclear cells, sampled in the first trimester of pregnancy. The source of this sequence is a female donor with multiple sclerosis, enrolled in a pregnancy study.

The CDR3 reads CASSPFSGSSYNEQFF. The CDR3 DNA sequence: TGCGCCAGCAGCCCTTTCAGCGGGAGCTCCTACAATGAGCAGTTCTTC. V and J are TRBV5-1 and TRBJ2-1, with 8 bases fitting TRBD2. The ends lost 4 bases at V and 0 bases at J; junction bases unmatched: 6. Germline CDR1 is SGHRS and CDR2 is YFSETQ. This CDR3 has 16 residues. Complete variable domain (other parts from reference TRBV5-1 and TRBJ2-1): KAGVTQTPRYLIKTRGQQVTLSCSPISGHRSVSWYQQTPGQGLQFLFEYFSETQRNKGNFPGRFSGRQFSNSRSEMNVSTLELGDSALYLCASSPFSGSSYNEQFFGPGTRLTVL.